This T cell receptor (beta chain) came from a study of somatic mutations in cytotoxic T cells in rheumatoid arthritis (dated by TCRdb to about 2017). For the wider study: Sorted V beta1+ cells also underwent TCRB sequencing, and some V beta antibody-stained T-cell populations were flow-sorted at nearly 100% purity on a FACSAria II or Sony SH800. For 65 to 70 rheumatoid arthritis patients and approximately 20 healthy controls, TCRB deep sequencing was carried out. The median ages of the patient and control groups were essentially identical. To characterize clonality, the study used TCRB deep sequencing while asking whether somatic mutations are carried by expanded CD8+ T-cell clones in newly diagnosed, untreated rheumatoid arthritis. What the authors observed across the whole study: The largest CD8+ clone made up more than 20% of CD8+ cells in about an eighth of the roughly 60 patients, and blood and synovial fluid shared several identical CD8+ TCRB sequences. The expanded CD8+ clones had unknown antigen targets, and not appearing in virus-specific databases did not rule out that they were virus-specific. An increase of CD8+ clonality with age was seen in patients (Spearman r ~ 0.49) but not in healthy controls. CD8+ T-cell clonality in rheumatoid arthritis patients was not significantly different from that in age-matched healthy controls.

Buffy coats from some 19 blood donors served as healthy controls, a group that was 55% female with a median age of about 52 years (range roughly 20-80). On an AutoMACS, CD4+ and CD8+ cells were isolated via positive magnetic bead selection, and their purity was verified by flow cytometry. Isolation of peripheral blood mononuclear cells was done through Ficoll-Paque PLUS density gradient separation. Nucleospin Tissue or Tissue XS kits were used to extract DNA from CD4-enriched, CD8-enriched or PBMC samples, and a Qubit 2.0 fluorometer was used for quantification. With regard to this clone: It lacks a known antigen. No much larger clone exists at a distance of one base, and base qualities are not known.

TCRB CDR3 sequencing used the immunoSEQ assay on genomic DNA. The study's own analysis went as follows. Only productive TCRB rearrangements were included in the analyses. Clonality was expressed as a Shannon entropy-based productive clonality index, with each clone defined by a unique TCRB CDR3 sequence. Repertoire overlap for a pair of samples was computed from each clone's template counts relative to total templates per sample. A correlation with a Spearman r of approximately 0.6 was found between V-gene usage by flow cytometry and V-gene usage by TCRB sequencing. TCRdb re-hosts the immuneACCESS table, in-frame sequences only. Its copies lack some clones; in the studies checked, an unresolved V gene accounts for under half of them, and the cause for the rest is not known. The D gene and trimming were derived from the DNA, and the V and J assignments and clone size from that table. This sample holds approximately 20,000 clones; over 70% were observed only once. The top ten clones comprise roughly a tenth of the sample.

Sequenced: CD8+ T cells sorted from blood. The clonotype comes from a woman in her forties or fifties in good health.

The nucleotide sequence is TGTGCCAGTAGAGTCGGGACAGGTCTCGATGAGCAGTTCTTC. It translates to CASRVGTGLDEQFF. The receptor chain draws on TRBV19 and TRBJ2-1; 8 middle bases align to TRBD1. V is cut back by 6 bases and J by 8 bases, with 9 bases in the junction unmatched. The germline V gene (reference sequence) sets CDR1 to LNHDA and CDR2 to SQIVND. Counted from cysteine to phenylalanine, this CDR3 has 14 amino acids. Just CDR3 DNA is preserved here, 42 bases in frame from base 1.